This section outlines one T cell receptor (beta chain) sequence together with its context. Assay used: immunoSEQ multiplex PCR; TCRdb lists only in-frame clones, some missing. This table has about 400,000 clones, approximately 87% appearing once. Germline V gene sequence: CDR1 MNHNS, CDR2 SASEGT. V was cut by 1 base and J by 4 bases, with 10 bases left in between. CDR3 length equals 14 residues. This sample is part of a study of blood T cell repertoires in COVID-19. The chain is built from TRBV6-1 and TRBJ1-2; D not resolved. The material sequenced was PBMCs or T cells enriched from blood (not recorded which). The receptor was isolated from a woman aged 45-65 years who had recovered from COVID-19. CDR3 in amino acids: CASSEVVPPYGYTF. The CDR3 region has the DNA TGTGCCAGCAGTGAAGTAGTTCCTCCCTATGGCTACACCTTC.